Each of the 26 T cell receptor beta chains below was sequenced from the same sample in a study of T-cell reconstitution after alpha-beta-depleted transplantation in children. Researchers prepared the TCRbeta library using unique molecular identifiers, the study reports. Using its own MiXCR run on the PCR reads, TCRdb lists one record per CDR3 protein. The sample carries several thousand distinct CDR3 sequences, 12% recorded once. The input for sequencing was PBMCs, mostly from graft donor cells, taken 60 days after TCRalphabeta/CD19-depleted stem cell transplant. These receptor sequences come from a patient under 10 years old who had a stem cell transplant for inherited bone marrow failure, so the T cells may come from the graft donor.

V is TRBV23-1 and J is TRBJ1-2; D remains unclear. TRBV23-1 is an open reading frame, and its role is uncertain. The V end was cut by 4 bases, the J end by 5 bases, with 8 bases between. The CDR3 spans 12 residues. The CDR3 bases are TGCGCCAGCAGTCGGAGGGAGTATGGCTACACCTTC. Encoded protein: CASSRREYGYTF.

This clonotype was seen at least ten times. The CDR3 region has the DNA TGTGCCAGCAGCCGACAGGGGGCTGGGGCCAACGTCCTGACTTTC. Its translation: CASSRQGAGANVLTF. The chain joins TRBV27 to TRBJ2-6; 9 bases fit TRBD1. CDR1 is MNHEY and CDR2 is SMNVEV in the germline V gene (reference sequence). The CDR3 is 15 amino acids. Losses at the gene ends were 6 bases for V and 2 bases for J; bases not matched to a gene: 2.

Ten or more counts support this clonotype. The chain employs TRBV9 and TRBJ2-2; 10 bases map to TRBD2. Unmatched junction bases numbered 6, after V lost 5 bases and J lost 2 bases. The germline gives CDR1 SGDLS, CDR2 YYNGEE. The CDR3 totals 16 residues. CDR3 amino acids: CASSLGLADNTGELFF. CDR3 bases: TGTGCCAGCAGTCTCGGACTAGCGGACAACACCGGGGAGCTGTTTTTT.

This clonotype has at least ten counts. This chain joins TRBV6-5 and TRBJ1-1, with unresolved D. Germline V gene lookup returns CDR1 MNHEY and CDR2 SVGAGI. This CDR3 spans 17 amino acids. Deletions cut 2 bases from V and 4 bases from J, with 20 bases between. CDR3 sequence reads: CASSYLRRPRRVTEAFF. CDR3 DNA: TGTGCCAGCAGTTACCTTCGACGCCCGAGGAGGGTCACTGAAGCTTTCTTT.

This clonotype was detected many times. The chain has TRBV19 and TRBJ1-1; D is ambiguous. Per germline, CDR1 LNHDA and CDR2 SQIVND (reference sequence). V was cut by 1 base and J by 4 bases, with 10 bases left in between. The CDR3 has 14 amino acids. This chain's CDR3 is CASSIGAGFTEAFF. The CDR3, as DNA: TGTGCCAGTAGTATAGGGGCAGGCTTCACTGAAGCTTTCTTT.

Judged by abundance, this clonotype is medium-sized. The chain has TRBV7-2 and TRBJ2-5; TRBD1 agrees at 9 bases. The germline V gene has CDR1 SGHTA and CDR2 FQGNSA. The CDR3 is 14 amino acids. With V trimmed by 5 bases and J by 5 bases, 6 bases remained unmatched. The DNA for the CDR3 is TGTGCCAGCAGCCTGGACAGGGGTCCGGAGACCCAGTACTTC. It codes for CASSLDRGPETQYF. Filled out from reference TRBV7-2 and TRBJ2-5, the complete variable domain reads GAGVSQSPSNKVTEKGKDVELRCDPISGHTALYWYRQSLGQGLEFLIYFQGNSAPDKSGLPSDRFSAERTGGSVSTLTIQRTQQEDSAVYLCASSLDRGPETQYFGPGTRLLVL.

This clonotype was detected ten times or more. The rearrangement joins TRBV20-1 to TRBJ2-7, with 7 bases that match TRBD2. CDR1 is DFQATT, CDR2 SNEGSKA, per germline (reference sequence). The J segment lost 2 bases and the V segment lost 5 bases, leaving 9 bases of the junction unmatched. The CDR3 consists of 14 residues. CDR3 DNA sequence: TGCAGTGCTGACGGCGGGGGACTCCCCTACGAGCAGTACTTC. Residues: CSADGGGLPYEQYF.

This clonotype has a count of ten or more. The chain combines TRBV5-1 with TRBJ2-3, with 8 nucleotides matching TRBD2. V lost 5 bases, J lost 7 bases, and 15 bases stayed unmatched. This CDR3 region has 16 residues. Germline lookup yields CDR1 SGHRS and CDR2 YFSETQ. This CDR3 reads CASRPGGAGGQYTQYF. In DNA, the CDR3 is TGCGCCAGCAGGCCTGGGGGTGCGGGGGGCCAATATACGCAGTATTTT.

The chain recombines TRBV28 with TRBJ2-5, with 10 bases lining up with TRBD1. Germline trimming cut 8 bases from V and 5 bases from J; bases unmatched to any gene: 11. Germline assignment: CDR1 MDHEN and CDR2 SYDVKM. CDR3 length: 15 residues. CDR3 in amino acids: CASGPRTGGRETQYF. The CDR3 coding sequence is TGTGCCAGCGGACCCAGGACAGGGGGTCGGGAGACCCAGTACTTC.

This clonotype was seen repeatedly, ten times or more. The V and J genes are TRBV9 and TRBJ1-1; D remains ambiguous. Between the trimmed V and J ends, which lost 1 base and 2 bases, there was a span of 6 bases. This CDR3 region has 13 residues. Looked up from germline, CDR1 is SGDLS and CDR2 is YYNGEE. The CDR3 loop is CASSVTSNTEAFF. The CDR3 coding sequence is TGTGCCAGCAGCGTAACCAGTAACACTGAAGCTTTCTTT.

This clonotype qualifies as medium-sized (0.01 to 0.1%). The chain employs TRBV7-9 and TRBJ2-7; D ambiguous. Trimming removed 3 bases at V and 0 bases at J, with 3 bases between. Germline CDR1 reads SEHNR; CDR2 reads FQNEAQ (reference sequence). The CDR3 consists of 12 residues. The CDR3 loop reads CASSFGSYEQYF. In DNA form, the CDR3 reads TGTGCCAGCAGCTTTGGCTCCTACGAGCAGTACTTC.

The chain has TRBV5-1 and TRBJ2-3; D possibly uses TRBD1 or TRBD2 (7 bases each). V was trimmed by 3 bases and J by 5 bases, leaving 16 bases between them. This CDR3 region has 15 residues. Germline V CDR1 and CDR2: SGHRS, YFSETQ. The CDR3 sequence: CASSSQGGRGDTQYF. In nucleotides, the CDR3 is TGCGCCAGCAGCTCCCAGGGGGGGAGAGGAGATACGCAGTATTTT.

This clonotype was found many times. The rearrangement joins TRBV12-3 or TRBV12-4 to TRBJ2-7; weak D call: TRBD2 (6 bases). The CDR3 has 13 residues. The V gene lost 4 bases and the J gene lost 2 bases, with 9 bases spanning the gap. The CDR3 nucleotides are TGTGCCAGCAGTTATTGGGGGGCCTACGAGCAGTACTTC. Amino acids: CASSYWGAYEQYF.

This clonotype was recorded many times. The J gene is TRBJ2-5, the V gene TRBV10-3; D is ambiguous. Germline V gene sequence: CDR1 ENHRY, CDR2 SYGVKD. This CDR3 region has 14 residues. The V gene lost 1 base and the J gene lost 1 base, with 7 bases spanning the gap. For the CDR3, the DNA is TGTGCCATCAGTGAGTTTCTGAGCCAAGAGACCCAGTACTTC. The encoded protein is CAISEFLSQETQYF.

In this sample, this clonotype turned up many times. This chain connects TRBV5-1 to TRBJ2-3; weak D call: TRBD2 (6 bases). CDR1 SGHRS and CDR2 YFSETQ come from the germline V gene. CDR3 length: 14 amino acids. The V and J ends lost 4 bases and 2 bases respectively, with 11 bases between them. The chain's CDR3 is CASSPGTSTDTQYF. CDR3 nucleotide sequence: TGCGCCAGCAGCCCGGGGACTTCCACAGATACGCAGTATTTT. The full variable domain, its missing parts supplied by reference TRBV5-1 and TRBJ2-3, is KAGVTQTPRYLIKTRGQQVTLSCSPISGHRSVSWYQQTPGQGLQFLFEYFSETQRNKGNFPGRFSGRQFSNSRSEMNVSTLELGDSALYLCASSPGTSTDTQYFGPGTRLTVL.

The chain employs TRBV18 and TRBJ2-7; D call uncertain. The CDR3 is 9 amino acids. The germline V and J ends were trimmed by 2 bases and 7 bases, with 0 bases remaining between them. CDR1 KGHSH and CDR2 LQKENI come from the germline V gene. DNA for the CDR3: TGTGCCAGCTCACCAGAGCAGTACTTC. This translates into CASSPEQYF.

The V call is TRBV25-1, the J call TRBJ2-3; D might be TRBD1 (6 bases). Germline loops: CDR1 MGHDK, CDR2 SYGVNS. V lost 6 bases and J 2 bases, leaving 15 bases between the germline ends. The CDR3 has 15 amino acids. The CDR3 is CASRDHGQLTDTQYF. CDR3 in DNA: TGTGCCAGCAGAGACCATGGACAGCTCACAGATACGCAGTATTTT.

This clonotype appeared many times. This chain uses TRBV25-1 with TRBJ1-3; the D is unclear. The germline V gene has CDR1 MGHDK and CDR2 SYGVNS. This CDR3 is built from 15 residues. The germline V and J ends were trimmed by 0 bases and 0 bases, with 6 bases remaining between them. The CDR3 DNA follows: TGTGCCAGCAGTGAATATAAAGGCTCTGGAAACACCATATATTTT. Translation gives CASSEYKGSGNTIYF.

The sample holds many counts of this clonotype. This chain joins TRBV10-3 and TRBJ2-3, with a possible D match to TRBD2 (5 bases). In germline, CDR1 is ENHRY, CDR2 SYGVKD. The germline V and J ends were trimmed by 8 bases and 3 bases, with 15 bases remaining between them. The CDR3 covers 14 residues. The CDR3 is CAIVRAVETDTQYF. In DNA, the CDR3 is TGTGCCATCGTGCGGGCCGTTGAGACAGATACGCAGTATTTT.

This clonotype was seen ten or more times. As DNA, the CDR3 is TGTGCCAGCAGAGAGAACGTGGCCAAAAACATTCAGTACTTC. It is translated as CASRENVAKNIQYF. The V gene is TRBV2, the J gene TRBJ2-4, with D unresolved. CDR3 length equals 14 residues. V dropped 6 bases and J dropped 1 base, with 10 bases sitting between them. CDR1 and CDR2 (germline): SNHLY, FYNNEI.

The rearrangement joins TRBV29-1 to TRBJ1-2; 8 nucleotides line up with TRBD1. Germline lookup yields CDR1 SQVTM and CDR2 ANQGSEA. The CDR3 is 12 residues long. J was trimmed by 0 bases and V by 8 bases; bases with no gene match: 2. CDR3 nucleotides: TGCAGCTTGGACAGGGCTAACTATGGCTACACCTTC. It specifies CSLDRANYGYTF.

This clonotype is medium-sized within its sample. The rearrangement joins TRBV18 to TRBJ2-5; the match to TRBD2 covers 10 bases. This CDR3 comprises 16 residues. The V gene end was trimmed by 3 bases and the J gene end by 5 bases; junction bases not matched to a gene: 9. Germline V CDR1 and CDR2: KGHSH, LQKENI. The DNA for the CDR3 is TGTGCCAGCTCACCCGGTTTAATTAGCGGGAGGGAGACCCAGTACTTC. The encoded protein is CASSPGLISGRETQYF.

This clonotype was detected many times. The CDR3 nucleotides are TGCAGTGCTAGGGAGCAGAATACAGATACGCAGTATTTT. Translated, it gives CSAREQNTDTQYF. The chain links TRBV20-1 to TRBJ2-3; no definite D call. Trimming took off 3 bases at V and 3 bases at J, with 10 bases between the two ends. Germline V gene data show CDR1 as DFQATT and CDR2 as SNEGSKA (reference sequence). The CDR3 is 13 amino acids.

There are many counts of this clonotype. The V gene is TRBV28, the J gene TRBJ2-2; D may correspond to TRBD1 or TRBD2 (6 bases each). In germline, CDR1 is MDHEN, CDR2 SYDVKM. The CDR3 loop spans 13 amino acids. Deletions cut 5 bases from V and 6 bases from J, with 10 bases between. This CDR3 reads CASSPRGPGELFF. The CDR3 DNA follows: TGTGCCAGCAGTCCTCGGGGGCCCGGGGAGCTGTTTTTT.

This clonotype appeared many times. The rearrangement uses TRBV20-1 and TRBJ2-1; 7 bases fit TRBD2. V trimming: 6 bases; J trimming: 2 bases; junction bases outside the gene matches: 7. CDR1 and CDR2 from the germline V gene are DFQATT and SNEGSKA (reference sequence). The CDR3 has 14 residues. CDR3 sequence (DNA): TGCAGTGCACGATCAGGGAGGGCCTACAATGAGCAGTTCTTC. This encodes CSARSGRAYNEQFF.

A remark on this clonotype: One end of the junction fails to match germline, which may point to a read error. V is TRBV7-7 and J is TRBJ2-3, with TRBD2 matching 7 bases. Germline V lookup: CDR1 SSHAT, CDR2 FNYEAQ (reference sequence). The CDR3 totals 15 residues. This CDR3 reads CASSPLRERGDTQYF. The CDR3 DNA follows: TGTGCTAGCAGCCCCCTGCGGGAGCGCGGAGATACGCAGTATTTT.